The 31 T cell receptor beta chains in this list originate from one sample, sequenced in a study of CD8 T cells in ankylosing spondylitis. TCRdb reprocessed the 5' RACE reads via MiXCR and lists one record per CDR3 protein. The sample has more than 110,000 distinct CDR3 sequences, 7% to 10% seen once; the top ten hold 7.3%. The sequencing sample was made of synovial fluid, either unsorted or a sorted T cell fraction (not recorded which). The receptors were gathered from a male donor with ankylosing spondylitis.

This clonotype was picked up many times. The V and J genes are TRBV4-3 and TRBJ1-6; D not certain. The CDR3 runs 17 residues. Germline assignment: CDR1 LGHNA and CDR2 YSLEER. The V and J ends lost 1 base and 13 bases respectively, with 23 bases between them. CDR3 loop: CASSQVWDERTPSPLHF. CDR3 bases: TGCGCCAGCAGCCAAGTGTGGGATGAGAGGACCCCGTCCCCCCTCCACTTT.

This clonotype was observed a single time. The chain employs TRBV7-2 and TRBJ1-5; no definite D call. This CDR3 contains 13 residues. The germline V and J ends were trimmed by 4 bases and 7 bases, with 11 bases remaining between them. Germline CDR1 and CDR2: SGHTA and FQGNSA. CDR3 coding DNA: TGTGCCAGCAGCTCCTTTGAGTACCAGCCCCAGCATTTT. This codes for CASSSFEYQPQHF. The whole variable domain, remainder taken from reference TRBV7-2 and TRBJ1-5, is GAGVSQSPSNKVTEKGKDVELRCDPISGHTALYWYRQSLGQGLEFLIYFQGNSAPDKSGLPSDRFSAERTGGSVSTLTIQRTQQEDSAVYLCASSSFEYQPQHFGDGTRLSIL.

The sample holds many counts of this clonotype. This rearrangement joins TRBV6-1 to TRBJ2-7; 11 bases map to TRBD1. The V gene's germline CDR1 is MNHNS and CDR2 SASEGT. The CDR3 has 16 amino acids. V gave up 2 bases and J gave up 3 bases; unmatched junction bases: 6. The chain's CDR3 is CASSETTGTGGYEQYF. DNA of the CDR3: TGTGCCAGCAGTGAAACGACCGGGACAGGGGGCTACGAGCAGTACTTC.

The chain is built from TRBV24-1 and TRBJ2-5; D is undetermined. CDR1 and CDR2 (germline): KGHDR, SFDVKD. V gave up 5 bases and J gave up 5 bases, with 5 bases separating them. This CDR3 contains 11 residues. The CDR3 bases are TGTGCCACCAGTGCGGTGGAGACCCAGTACTTC. It codes for CATSAVETQYF.

This clonotype was detected ten times or more. This chain links TRBV4-2 with TRBJ2-1; D perhaps matches TRBD1 (5 bases). CDR1 is LGHNA, CDR2 YNFKEQ, per germline. The CDR3 has 13 residues. V lost 0 bases and J 6 bases, leaving 6 bases between the germline ends. In DNA form, the CDR3 reads TGTGCCAGCAGCCAAGACAGGGTCAATGAGCAGTTCTTC. This encodes CASSQDRVNEQFF.

The chain couples TRBV12-3 or TRBV12-4 to TRBJ2-1; 7 bases fit TRBD2. CDR3 size: 13 residues. The V and J ends lost 4 bases and 6 bases, in that order; junction bases with no gene match: 3. CDR3 nucleotides: TGTGCCAGCAGTTCTTGGGGGGGCAATGAGCAGTTCTTC. Its protein is CASSSWGGNEQFF.

This clonotype was counted at least ten times. The V and J genes are TRBV7-6 and TRBJ2-7; D is unresolved. This CDR3 comprises 18 residues. The V and J ends lost 0 bases and 0 bases respectively, with 18 bases between them. Germline V CDR1 and CDR2: SGHVS, FNYEAQ. CDR3 amino acids: CASSLASNTLTYSYEQYF. The CDR3 DNA is TGTGCCAGCAGCTTAGCGTCTAACACCCTTACATACTCCTACGAGCAGTACTTC.

This clonotype has only a few counts. This chain links TRBV7-9 with TRBJ1-1; D is possibly TRBD1 (5 bases). Trimming stripped 5 bases from V and 4 bases from J, with 11 bases between. Looked up from germline, CDR1 is SEHNR and CDR2 is FQNEAQ (reference sequence). This CDR3 is built from 13 residues. This chain's CDR3 is CASSQGRGTEAFF. CDR3 sequence (DNA): TGTGCCAGCAGCCAGGGTAGGGGCACTGAAGCTTTCTTT.

This clonotype was seen a few times. The chain recombines TRBV7-9 with TRBJ2-5; D unresolved. CDR3 size: 13 residues. V was cut by 0 bases and J by 5 bases, with 7 bases left in between. Germline V CDR1 and CDR2: SEHNR, FQNEAQ (reference sequence). This chain's CDR3 is CASSLALMETQYF. As DNA, the CDR3 is TGTGCCAGCAGCTTAGCGCTCATGGAGACCCAGTACTTC.

This clonotype has at least ten counts. The chain couples TRBV5-1 to TRBJ2-4; 8 bases fit TRBD1. The CDR3 has 16 residues. V was pared by 0 bases and J by 1 base, with 3 bases of the junction left unmatched. Germline V gives CDR1 SGHRS, CDR2 YFSETQ. The chain's CDR3 is CASSLAGTGAKNIQYF. The CDR3 DNA sequence: TGCGCCAGCAGCTTGGCAGGGACAGGTGCCAAAAACATTCAGTACTTC.

This clonotype was detected a few times. V and J are TRBV11-3 and TRBJ2-1; 9 bases agree with TRBD2. The J segment lost 5 bases and the V segment lost 5 bases, leaving 4 bases of the junction unmatched. Germline values: CDR1 SGHNT, CDR2 YENEEA. The CDR3 spans 14 residues. CDR3: CASSTAGGNNEQFF. The CDR3 coding sequence is TGTGCCAGCAGCACAGCGGGGGGTAACAATGAGCAGTTCTTC.

The chain combines TRBV5-6 with TRBJ2-5; 8 bases map to TRBD1. CDR1 SGHDT and CDR2 YYEEEE come from the germline V gene. Trimming took 4 bases from V and 5 from J; bases not matched to a gene: 16. The CDR3 has 17 amino acids. The DNA for the CDR3 is TGTGCCAGCAGCCTAGCCGGACAGGGCTCGGTCTGGGAGACCCAGTACTTC. It translates to CASSLAGQGSVWETQYF.

J is TRBJ2-1 and V is TRBV24-1, with D unclear. This CDR3 comprises 13 residues. The V and J ends lost 3 bases and 10 bases respectively, with 12 bases between them. Germline-derived CDR1 and CDR2 are KGHDR and SFDVKD. The CDR3 loop is CATSDPPQEEQFF. CDR3 coding DNA: TGTGCCACCAGTGATCCGCCCCAGGAGGAGCAGTTCTTC.

The V and J genes are TRBV7-6 and TRBJ2-3; D is unresolved. The length of the CDR3 is 13 residues. Trimming took off 5 bases at V and 0 bases at J, with 6 bases between the two ends. Germline CDR1 reads SGHVS; CDR2 reads FNYEAQ. The CDR3 reads CASSSISTDTQYF. In DNA form, the CDR3 reads TGTGCCAGCAGCAGTATTAGCACAGATACGCAGTATTTT.

This clonotype was recorded at least ten times. V and J are TRBV7-2 and TRBJ2-7; 7 bases are a match to TRBD1. Germline V gene sequence: CDR1 SGHTA, CDR2 FQGNSA. Germline trimming cut 5 bases from V and 6 bases from J; bases unmatched to any gene: 7. CDR3 length: 13 residues. DNA of the CDR3: TGTGCCAGCAGCACGGCTCAGGGGGTCGAGCAGTACTTC. Protein product: CASSTAQGVEQYF.

This clonotype was observed a few times. This rearrangement joins TRBV28 to TRBJ2-2; TRBD2 matches 7 bases. The CDR3 totals 15 residues. The trim removed 5 bases at V and 0 bases at J, leaving 3 bases unmatched. Germline values: CDR1 MDHEN, CDR2 SYDVKM. The CDR3 DNA reads TGTGCCAGCAGTCGCGGGACTACGAACACCGGGGAGCTGTTTTTT. This gives the protein CASSRGTTNTGELFF.

This clonotype showed up just a few times. V gene TRBV9 combines with J gene TRBJ2-5; D call uncertain. CDR3 length equals 15 residues. Germline-derived CDR1 and CDR2 are SGDLS and YYNGEE. The V end lost 0 bases, the J end lost 4 bases, and 13 bases lay between the germline ends. For the CDR3, the DNA is TGTGCCAGCAGCGTAGGGCCTTCCTTGGCAGAGACCCAGTACTTC. As protein: CASSVGPSLAETQYF.

This clonotype was seen more than once but under ten times. J is TRBJ2-3 and V is TRBV5-1; 7 nucleotides line up with TRBD2. The junction had 10 bases not matched to a gene; V was cut back by 2 bases and J by 4 bases. Per the germline V gene, CDR1 is SGHRS and CDR2 is YFSETQ. CDR3 size: 16 residues. The CDR3 loop is CASSLFAGDRADTQYF. The CDR3 DNA follows: TGCGCCAGCAGCTTATTTGCGGGAGATAGGGCAGATACGCAGTATTTT.

At least ten counts were recorded for this clonotype. The chain links TRBV7-2 to TRBJ2-7; D unclear. V was pared by 3 bases and J by 2 bases, with 8 bases between. Germline V gene lookup returns CDR1 SGHTA and CDR2 FQGNSA. The CDR3 extends over 13 amino acids. DNA of the CDR3: TGTGCCAGCAGCTTTTGGGCCGCCTACGAGCAGTACTTC. The encoded protein is CASSFWAAYEQYF.

This clonotype was observed many times. The rearrangement uses TRBV9 and TRBJ2-5; tentative D call: TRBD2 (6 bases). With 4 bases removed from V and 1 base from J, the gap between germline ends came to 11 bases. Germline-derived CDR1 and CDR2 are SGDLS and YYNGEE. The CDR3 length is 14 residues. The CDR3 protein is CASSPRGGQETQYF. The CDR3 DNA is TGTGCCAGCAGCCCTAGGGGAGGCCAAGAGACCCAGTACTTC. The whole variable domain, remainder taken from reference TRBV9 and TRBJ2-5, is DSGVTQTPKHLITATGQRVTLRCSPRSGDLSVYWYQQSLDQGLQFLIQYYNGEERAKGNILERFSAQQFPDLHSELNLSSLELGDSALYFCASSPRGGQETQYFGPGTRLLVL.

This clonotype was seen many times. The gene calls are TRBV9 and TRBJ2-7, with D perhaps matching TRBD2 (5 bases). The CDR3 is 12 residues long. Trimming stripped 4 bases from V and 6 bases from J, with 11 bases between. The V gene's germline CDR1 is SGDLS and CDR2 YYNGEE. In DNA form, the CDR3 reads TGTGCCAGCAGCCGAGGGTATTCCGAGCAGTACTTC. The encoded protein is CASSRGYSEQYF.

This clonotype appeared many times. This sequence joins TRBV6-2 or TRBV6-3 and TRBJ1-2, with TRBD1 as a possible D gene (5 bases). V was clipped by 6 bases and J by 5 bases, with 16 bases between them. The CDR3 is 14 residues long. Germline lookup yields CDR1 MNHEY and CDR2 SVGEGT. The CDR3 protein is CASRSPRDGYGYTF. CDR3 nucleotide sequence: TGTGCCAGCAGATCACCCAGGGATGGGTATGGCTACACCTTC.

This clonotype was recorded at least ten times. This chain joins TRBV7-2 and TRBJ2-7, with 11 bases that match TRBD2. V was clipped by 3 bases and J by 1 base; unmatched bases: 5. Looked up from germline, CDR1 is SGHTA and CDR2 is FQGNSA. CDR3 length: 16 residues. The CDR3 reads CASSLTSGTVSYEQYF. Written as DNA, the CDR3 is TGTGCCAGCAGCTTGACTAGCGGGACCGTTTCCTACGAGCAGTACTTC.

The V call is TRBV2, the J call TRBJ2-1; the match to TRBD2 covers 10 bases. The CDR3 totals 15 residues. V trimming: 5 bases; J trimming: 5 bases; junction bases outside the gene matches: 6. The germline CDR1 and CDR2 sequences are SNHLY and FYNNEI. The CDR3 sequence is CASSPLAGDNNEQFF. The CDR3, as DNA: TGTGCCAGCAGTCCTCTAGCGGGGGACAACAATGAGCAGTTCTTC.

This clonotype came up many times. The chain couples TRBV5-1 to TRBJ2-7; 9 bases agree with TRBD1. V gave up 4 bases and J gave up 3 bases; unmatched junction bases: 5. Per the germline V gene, CDR1 is SGHRS and CDR2 is YFSETQ. The CDR3 consists of 14 residues. The CDR3 DNA reads as TGCGCCAGCAGCCAAGGGACAGGGTACTACGAGCAGTACTTC. Translating gives CASSQGTGYYEQYF. The full variable domain, its missing parts supplied by reference TRBV5-1 and TRBJ2-7, is KAGVTQTPRYLIKTRGQQVTLSCSPISGHRSVSWYQQTPGQGLQFLFEYFSETQRNKGNFPGRFSGRQFSNSRSEMNVSTLELGDSALYLCASSQGTGYYEQYFGPGTRLTVT.

This clonotype showed up many times. CDR3: CATTSRGGRPGNTIYF. DNA of the CDR3: TGTGCCACCACTTCAAGGGGGGGGCGACCTGGAAACACCATATATTTT. The chain is built from TRBV28 and TRBJ1-3; TRBD1 is a possible D gene (6 bases). The germline CDR1 and CDR2 sequences are MDHEN and SYDVKM. V was shortened by 10 bases and J by 2 bases, with 21 bases between the two germline ends. The CDR3 runs 16 residues.

This clonotype was observed at least ten times. The chain combines TRBV14 with TRBJ1-2; the D gene is possibly TRBD1 (5 bases). V lost 0 bases to trimming and J lost 5 bases, with 13 bases between them. The V gene's germline CDR1 is SGHDN and CDR2 FVKESK. The CDR3 length is 15 residues. CDR3 region: CASSQDRGGAYGYTF. CDR3 in DNA: TGTGCCAGCAGCCAAGATCGCGGCGGGGCTTATGGCTACACCTTC. Full variable domain (missing parts from reference TRBV14 and TRBJ1-2): EAGVTQFPSHSVIEKGQTVTLRCDPISGHDNLYWYRRVMGKEIKFLLHFVKESKQDESGMPNNRFLAERTGGTYSTLKVQPAELEDSGVYFCASSQDRGGAYGYTFGSGTRLTVV.

There are a few counts of this clonotype. The chain carries TRBV20-1 and TRBJ1-2; D ambiguous. Between the trimmed V and J ends, which lost 6 bases and 2 bases, there was a span of 7 bases. The CDR3 contains 11 residues. Germline values: CDR1 DFQATT, CDR2 SNEGSKA (reference sequence). The CDR3 region is CSAVLNYGYTF. The CDR3 DNA sequence: TGCAGTGCCGTCCTAAACTATGGCTACACCTTC.

By its share, this clonotype is medium-sized. The V and J genes are TRBV5-6 and TRBJ1-4; no definite D call. Per the germline V gene, CDR1 is SGHDT and CDR2 is YYEEEE. The CDR3 length is 18 residues. The V gene lost 3 bases and the J gene lost 0 bases, with 18 bases spanning the gap. CDR3 protein: CASSSLRPLLSTNEKLFF. DNA for the CDR3: TGTGCCAGCAGCTCGCTGCGACCACTCCTTTCAACTAATGAAAAACTGTTTTTT.

This clonotype was observed at least ten times. The J gene is TRBJ2-3, the V gene TRBV20-1, with D hard to call. Trimming pared 6 bases from V and 7 bases from J, leaving 8 bases between. Germline CDR1 reads DFQATT; CDR2 reads SNEGSKA (reference sequence). There are 10 residues in the CDR3. This CDR3 reads CSADAHTQYF. The DNA of the CDR3 is TGCAGTGCCGACGCCCATACGCAGTATTTT.

The rearrangement uses TRBV14 and TRBJ2-5; 8 bases align to TRBD1. The length of the CDR3 is 15 residues. Germline V gene sequence: CDR1 SGHDN, CDR2 FVKESK. J was trimmed by 5 bases and V by 4 bases; bases with no gene match: 9. The CDR3 region has the DNA TGTGCCAGCAGCCCACGACAGGGGTGGAGGGAGACCCAGTACTTC. It yields the protein CASSPRQGWRETQYF.